Following are 10 T cell receptor beta chains from one sample sequenced in a study of blood T cell repertoires in COVID-19. Generated by immunoSEQ multiplex PCR, the TCRdb table keeps only in-frame clones and is missing some. The sample has under 350,000 clones; under 95% are singletons. Material: PBMCs or T cells enriched from blood (not recorded which). These receptors came from a man in his fifties or sixties who had recovered from COVID-19.

This chain connects TRBV11-2 to TRBJ2-3, with 8 bases identical to TRBD1. The J segment lost 3 bases and the V segment lost 2 bases, leaving 4 bases of the junction unmatched. Germline V gene data show CDR1 as SGHAT and CDR2 as FQNNGV. The CDR3 runs to 15 residues. The CDR3 is CASSLTGGVTDTQYF. The CDR3 region has the DNA TGTGCCAGCAGCTTAACAGGGGGAGTTACAGATACGCAGTATTTT.

The chain links TRBV5-4 to TRBJ2-5; D may be TRBD2 (6 bases). The CDR3 has 15 residues. V dropped 0 bases and J dropped 5 bases, with 14 bases sitting between them. Per germline, CDR1 SGHNT and CDR2 YYREEE (reference sequence). The CDR3: CASSLEEGEEETQYF. The CDR3 region has the DNA TGTGCCAGCAGCTTGGAGGAAGGGGAGGAGGAGACCCAGTACTTC.

CDR3 loop: CASSEAMTGPRSYEQYF. As DNA, the CDR3 is TGTGCCAGCAGTGAAGCGATGACAGGCCCCAGATCCTACGAGCAGTACTTC. The chain employs TRBV6-1 and TRBJ2-7, with a tentative D call TRBD1 (6 bases). The CDR3 sequence is 17 residues long. The V gene's germline CDR1 is MNHNS and CDR2 SASEGT. V gave up 0 bases and J gave up 1 base, with 16 bases separating them.

V is TRBV28 and J is TRBJ1-1; D is possibly TRBD1 (6 bases). The V gene's germline CDR1 is MDHEN and CDR2 SYDVKM. The V gene lost 6 bases and the J gene lost 5 bases, with 19 bases spanning the gap. This CDR3 has 15 residues. The CDR3 sequence: CASRQNTGRGTEAFF. CDR3 bases: TGTGCCAGCAGGCAAAATACAGGGAGGGGAACTGAAGCTTTCTTT.

The chain employs TRBV30 and TRBJ1-2; D might be TRBD1 (6 bases). This CDR3 is built from 13 residues. Per germline, CDR1 GTSNPN and CDR2 SVGIG (reference sequence). Deletions cut 2 bases from V and 4 bases from J, with 11 bases between. The CDR3 region has the DNA TGTGCCTGGAGTAGGGACACCATCTATGGCTACACCTTC. Protein sequence: CAWSRDTIYGYTF. The full variable domain, completed using reference TRBV30 and TRBJ1-2, is SQTIHQWPATLVQPVGSPLSLECTVEGTSNPNLYWYRQAAGRGLQLLFYSVGIGQISSEVPQNLSASRPQDRQFILSSKKLLLSDSGFYLCAWSRDTIYGYTFGSGTRLTVV.

This chain links TRBV9 with TRBJ2-2; no firm D call. The V gene's germline CDR1 is SGDLS and CDR2 YYNGEE. The CDR3 spans 14 residues. The V and J ends lost 0 bases and 7 bases respectively, with 10 bases between them. The CDR3 DNA reads TGTGCCAGCAGCGTAGCTACTGGGCACGGGGAGCTGTTTTTT. As protein: CASSVATGHGELFF.

The chain has TRBV3-1 (or the pseudogene TRBV3-2) and TRBJ2-3; D gene ambiguous. The CDR3 covers 13 residues. Germline CDR1 and CDR2: LGHDT and YNNKEL (reference sequence). The ends were cut back, 4 bases at V and 6 bases at J, with 11 bases in the middle. The CDR3 bases are TGTGCCAGCAGCCCCAACCCCGGGGATACGCAGTATTTT. Translation: CASSPNPGDTQYF.

J is TRBJ1-2 and V is TRBV9, with 9 bases lining up with TRBD1. The J segment lost 4 bases and the V segment lost 4 bases, leaving 8 bases of the junction unmatched. The germline V gene encodes CDR1 SGDLS and CDR2 YYNGEE. This CDR3 contains 15 residues. CDR3 protein: CASSQITGGIYGYTF. The CDR3 DNA is TGTGCCAGCAGCCAAATTACAGGGGGCATCTATGGCTACACCTTC.

A few counts support this clone. The J gene is TRBJ1-4, the V gene TRBV2; D gene ambiguous. Germline V gives CDR1 SNHLY, CDR2 FYNNEI. This CDR3 is built from 13 residues. With 9 bases removed from V and 1 base from J, the gap between germline ends came to 9 bases. CDR3 protein: CASTRVTNEKLFF. DNA of the CDR3: TGTGCCAGTACACGGGTAACTAATGAAAAACTGTTTTTT.

This clone appeared a single time. This rearrangement joins TRBV18 to TRBJ2-5; the D gene is possibly TRBD2 (6 bases). V was shortened by 3 bases and J by 7 bases, with 12 bases between the two germline ends. The length of the CDR3 is 13 residues. Germline assignment: CDR1 KGHSH and CDR2 LQKENI. The CDR3 loop reads CASSPGREVTQYF. CDR3 in DNA: TGTGCCAGCTCACCCGGCAGGGAGGTGACCCAGTACTTC.